This T cell receptor (beta chain) was found in a study of blood T cell repertoires in COVID-19. Study background: Whether acute or convalescent, the COVID-19 samples came from the United States, Italy and Spain. PBMCs, B-cell-depleted T cells, or T cells were the source of the cDNA or gDNA that made up the material.

Germline V CDR1 and CDR2: SGHRS, YFSETQ. The CDR3 is made up of 14 amino acids. The V gene lost 2 bases and the J gene lost 8 bases, with 11 bases spanning the gap. This clone has just a few counts. How the authors handled the data: Estimated nucleated cell counts came from reference gene primer amplification. The protocol was immunoSEQ multiplex PCR, while the TCRdb copy is restricted to in-frame clones and leaves out a portion. V and J calls and clone size are copied from that table; D and trimming were computed from the DNA. The sample lists 25,000 to 40,000 clones, more than 70% seen once, with roughly an eighth in the top ten.

The sequence derives from a human donor with active COVID-19. The donor label of this sample is uncertain. The V and J genes are TRBV5-1 and TRBJ1-6; tentative D call: TRBD1 (6 bases). Sequencing was done on a sample of peripheral blood. The CDR3 sequence is CASSLNTGYSPLHF. The CDR3 DNA sequence: TGCGCCAGCAGCTTAAACACAGGGTATTCACCCCTCCACTTT. The full variable domain, with the rest looked up from reference TRBV5-1 and TRBJ1-6, is KAGVTQTPRYLIKTRGQQVTLSCSPISGHRSVSWYQQTPGQGLQFLFEYFSETQRNKGNFPGRFSGRQFSNSRSEMNVSTLELGDSALYLCASSLNTGYSPLHFGNGTRLTVT.